This T cell receptor beta chain derives from a study of cytomegalovirus exposure and HLA in healthy donors. The CDR3 sequence is 15 residues long. V dropped 3 bases and J dropped 5 bases, with 16 bases sitting between them. Germline V gene sequence: CDR1 LGHNA, CDR2 YSLEER. The PCR ran on 60 Vbeta and 13 Jbeta primers. Generated by immunoSEQ multiplex PCR, the TCRdb table keeps only in-frame clones and is missing some. This sample yields hundreds of thousands of clones, of which about 79% are seen a single time; around 1.9% belongs to the top ten. On this clone: Antigen: not known.

Whole-study findings and limits: From TCR beta sequences, most subjects' HLA-A and HLA-B alleles were reportedly predicted accurately.

Material for sequencing was PBMCs. The rearrangement links TRBV4-3 to TRBJ2-5, with D perhaps TRBD1 (6 bases). The sequence was obtained from a male donor in good health and CMV-seronegative. The chain's CDR3 is CASSHQTGGSETQYF. The CDR3 DNA sequence: TGCGCCAGCAGCCATCAGACAGGCGGCAGCGAGACCCAGTACTTC.